This T cell receptor beta chain was profiled in a study of blood T cells in healthy people across ages. Collection of around 10 milliliters of peripheral blood was performed for each donor. A note on this clonotype: At one of its ends the junction is not consistent with the germline gene, which may arise from a read error.

A second about 7 to 12 cycle PCR used barcoded and J-beta primers. A single record per CDR3 protein comes from TCRdb applying MiXCR to the 5' RACE reads. The table shows fewer than 800,000 distinct CDR3 sequences, with roughly 21% occurring only once. The sequence derives from a man aged 65 to 79 in good health. Sequenced: blood.

CDR3 sequence (DNA): TGCGCCAGCAACCAAGTCGGACTAGCGGGAAACGAGCAGTACTTC. Translating gives CASNQVGLAGNEQYF. The gene calls are TRBV4-3 and TRBJ2-7; the match to TRBD2 covers 12 bases. This CDR3 has 15 residues. Germline CDR1 LGHNA, CDR2 YSLEER.